This T cell receptor beta chain is from a study of shared clonotypes between healthy human individuals. As for the study in general: Donor composition was a couple of women and a few men, aged 18 to 49.

General study results and limits: Researchers found naive subsets generally carried larger estimated richness than memory subsets.

Genomic DNA of each subset was evenly split across several immunoSEQ plates. The table came from immunoSEQ multiplex PCR; TCRdb's copy has only in-frame clones and leaves some out. The repertoire has 950,000 to 1,300,000 clones, 60% to 80% of them found once; the top ten carry over 1.3%. Concerning this clone: Its cognate antigen is unknown.

This CDR3 comprises 18 residues. The germline V gene has CDR1 SGHRS and CDR2 YFSETQ. The germline V and J ends were trimmed by 1 base and 0 bases, with 17 bases remaining between them. The chain joins TRBV5-1 to TRBJ1-3; D is ambiguous. The clonotype originates from a man younger than 35 in good health. The source material was memory CD4+ T cells sorted from blood. Subset indicated: CD45RA-negative fraction. Here the CDR3 DNA reads TGCGCCAGCAGCTTGTCCCCATCAGTTCAGGTCTCTGGAAACACCATATATTTT. Its protein is CASSLSPSVQVSGNTIYF.